What follows is one TCR beta chain and its context. The table lists this clonotype with many counts. The antigen this receptor binds is unknown. No per-base quality is available; no much larger clone lies one base away. The intended sense of this specimen's treatment or condition label: live attenuated yellow fever vaccine strain. PBMCs were isolated from peripheral blood using a standard Ficoll-Paque protocol. CD4 and CD8 T-cell fractions were isolated with Dynabeads CD4 and CD8 positive selection kits. TriZol was used to extract RNA from bulk PBMCs, from CD4 and CD8 fractions, and from dextramer-positive and dextramer-negative fractions. This specimen comes from a study of T cells after yellow fever vaccination (dated by TCRdb to the late 2010s). Broadly, across the study: The SMART-Seq v4 Ultra Low Input RNA kit was used to prepare libraries from fractions with low cell numbers. To follow T-cell clones before and after both primary and booster YFV17D yellow fever vaccination, bulk TCR alpha and beta repertoires underwent longitudinal sequencing. Two healthy male donors, one aged 18 to 29 and one aged 30 to 40 years, made up the cohort. Bulk PBMC replicates and cell subsets were isolated from blood drawn at multiple timepoints before and after both primary and secondary immunization.

CDR1 is given as DFQATT and CDR2 as SNEGSKA, both from the germline V gene (reference sequence). Taken from cysteine to phenylalanine, the CDR3 has 13 residues. Here the CDR3 DNA is all that survives: 39 bases in frame from base 1. Compared with germline, V lacks 6 bases and J lacks 1 base; bases without a gene match: 1. TCR cDNA was synthesized by 5'RACE template switching, which introduced a universal primer site and unique molecular identifiers. Priming for cDNA synthesis came from both the TCR alpha and TCR beta constant segments. Libraries were amplified in two PCR steps, with sample barcodes and sequencing adapters added in the second step. Sequencing of libraries was performed on Illumina HiSeq 2500 (2x100 bp) or NovaSeq (2x150 bp). The study's own analysis went as follows. MIGEC was used to demultiplex reads and collapse the reads into UMI consensus sequences, and MiXCR was used for V(D)J alignment. Clonotypes responding to the vaccine were identified with edgeR on replicate PBMC samples, with the criteria of FDR below 0.01 and a log2 fold change above 5 up to day 15. Bulk clonotypes were assigned CD4 or CD8 identity according to which sequenced CD4 or CD8 repertoire held them at higher abundance. TCRdb reprocessing: public reads trimmed at Q25 with fastp, clones called with MiXCR, in-frame beta chains kept. Every CDR3 protein is listed once, alongside the most common genes and DNA of its rows. The V and J calls were not made by the authors but by TCRdb's processing. The table for this sample lists 200,000 to 300,000 distinct CDR3 sequences; roughly 6.8% of them were counted only once. Approximately 1% of the sample is held by the ten biggest clonotypes.

Beyond this particular receptor, the publication reports: Compared with the primary T-cell response, the secondary T-cell response was faster but weaker, reaching its peak on day 5 rather than on day 15. A small share of clonotypes was detected in both CD4 and CD8 compartments, with the overlap likely arising from convergent recombination. Because abundant contaminating clonotypes from the bulk population could be contained in FACS-sorted repertoires, computational filtering was required. The study included only a couple of donors, which limits how far the findings can be generalized. After the booster, most of the clones that had expanded following primary vaccination were detected again (around 95% of CD4 and around 88% of CD8), which suggests that memory was broadly maintained.

This receptor chain uses TRBV20-1 and TRBJ2-3, and 10 junctional nucleotides match TRBD2. Sequencing used CD4+ T cells sorted from PBMCs, obtained on the day of the yellow fever booster vaccination. This clonotype was sampled from a man under 40 who received the YFV17D yellow fever vaccine. The base sequence is TGCAGTGCCGGGACTAGCGGCACAGATACGCAGTATTTT. Translated, it reads CSAGTSGTDTQYF.